These 32 T cell receptor beta chains were sequenced from one sample in a study of CD4 T cells in relation to SARS-CoV-2 and coronaviruses. Their antigen targets remain unknown. The unexposed donors gave CD4+ T cells in about 2011-2018, prior to COVID-19. CD4+ T cells were isolated from the cells after more than 8 days of culture. Here immunoSEQ multiplex PCR was the method, and the copy in TCRdb shows in-frame clones only, minus some. Of roughly 25,000 clones in the sample, more than 75% were seen once. Material for sequencing was CD4+ T cells from PBMCs, cultured in vitro. The receptors derive from a human donor in good health.

V usage is TRBV3-1 (or the pseudogene TRBV3-2) and J usage is TRBJ2-5; possibly TRBD2 for D (6 bases). The CDR3 spans 14 residues. In germline, CDR1 is LGHDT, CDR2 YNNKEL (reference sequence). V lost 7 bases to trimming and J lost 5 bases, with 17 bases between them. CDR3 sequence (DNA): TGTGCCAGCACTACGAACGGGGGTCTCGAGACCCAGTACTTC. Translation: CASTTNGGLETQYF.

This chain connects TRBV19 to TRBJ2-7; no reliable D call. Germline CDR1 reads LNHDA; CDR2 reads SQIVND (reference sequence). This CDR3 has 13 residues. The ends were cut back, 7 bases at V and 5 bases at J, with 15 bases in the middle. The CDR3 spells CASTSGPRDEQYF. In nucleotides, the CDR3 is TGTGCCAGTACGTCCGGGCCCAGAGACGAGCAGTACTTC.

The chain uses TRBV29-1 and TRBJ2-5; TRBD2 matches 14 bases. Germline assignment: CDR1 SQVTM and CDR2 ANQGSEA. After removal of 7 bases from V and 4 bases from J, the junction contained 2 bases not matched to a gene. This CDR3 is 13 amino acids long. As DNA, the CDR3 is TGCAGCGATGGACTAGCGGGAGGAGAGACCCAGTACTTC. Translated: CSDGLAGGETQYF.

This clone was recorded only once. The chain links TRBV5-6 to TRBJ2-3; no clear D. V lost 2 bases and J lost 4, with 5 bases in between. The CDR3 extends over 12 amino acids. The germline V gene encodes CDR1 SGHDT and CDR2 YYEEEE. CDR3 loop: CASSFSADTQYF. The CDR3 nucleotides are TGTGCCAGCAGCTTCTCTGCAGATACGCAGTATTTT. Full variable domain (outside the CDR3, taken from reference TRBV5-6 and TRBJ2-3): DAGVTQSPTHLIKTRGQQVTLRCSPKSGHDTVSWYQQALGQGPQFIFQYYEEEERQRGNFPDRFSGHQFPNYSSELNVNALLLGDSALYLCASSFSADTQYFGPGTRLTVL.

This rearrangement joins TRBV5-6 to TRBJ1-1, with D uncertain. The CDR3 totals 13 residues. V dropped 5 bases and J dropped 4 bases, with 12 bases sitting between them. Germline values: CDR1 SGHDT, CDR2 YYEEEE. The CDR3 DNA reads as TGTGCCAGCAGACTGGCGGGGAGCACTGAAGCTTTCTTT. It specifies CASRLAGSTEAFF.

The CDR3 DNA sequence: TGTGCCAGCAGCCTAAGGGACGGACGCGCGGAGACCCAGTACTTC. As protein: CASSLRDGRAETQYF. This chain connects TRBV7-2 to TRBJ2-5, with D perhaps assigned TRBD1 or TRBD2 (5 bases each). The CDR3 has 15 amino acids. Germline assignment: CDR1 SGHTA and CDR2 FQGNSA. The V and J ends lost 5 bases and 5 bases respectively, with 18 bases between them.

The CDR3 nucleotides are TGCAGCGTTGGCGTGACGGGAGACGGAAACACCATATATTTT. This gives the protein CSVGVTGDGNTIYF. This chain connects TRBV29-1 to TRBJ1-3; no clear D gene. Germline CDR1 SQVTM, CDR2 ANQGSEA. This CDR3 region has 14 residues. The V gene lost 4 bases and the J gene lost 4 bases, with 14 bases spanning the gap.

This clone appeared a single time. The CDR3 sequence: CASSHRLAGAKSTDTQYF. The CDR3 DNA reads as TGCGCCAGCAGCCATAGACTAGCGGGGGCGAAAAGCACAGATACGCAGTATTTT. This chain joins TRBV4-1 and TRBJ2-3, with TRBD2 matching 12 bases. This CDR3 contains 18 residues. CDR1 and CDR2 (germline): MGHRA, YSYEKL. After removal of 3 bases from V and 0 bases from J, the junction contained 7 bases not matched to a gene.

The J gene is TRBJ2-4, the V gene TRBV6-5; no clear D. Per the germline V gene, CDR1 is MNHEY and CDR2 is SVGAGI. Trimming stripped 2 bases from V and 0 bases from J, with 5 bases between. The CDR3 is 14 amino acids. The CDR3 nucleotides read TGTGCCAGCAGTTACCCGTCAGCCAAAAACATTCAGTACTTC. It translates to CASSYPSAKNIQYF.

This sequence joins TRBV6-5 and TRBJ1-2; 9 positions agree with TRBD1. J gave up 5 bases and V 5 bases, and 6 bases lay outside the gene matches. There are 14 residues in the CDR3. Germline CDR1 reads MNHEY; CDR2 reads SVGAGI. CDR3: CASSPPGQGYGYTF. The CDR3 DNA is TGTGCCAGCAGTCCTCCGGGACAGGGTTATGGCTACACCTTC.

This chain joins TRBV6-5 and TRBJ1-2, with 7 positions matching TRBD1. CDR1 is MNHEY and CDR2 is SVGAGI in the germline V gene. J lost 4 bases, V lost 6 bases, and 11 bases had no gene match. The CDR3 runs 15 residues. The CDR3 sequence: CASRPGQTTFYGYTF. The CDR3, as DNA: TGTGCCAGCAGACCGGGACAGACAACCTTCTATGGCTACACCTTC.

The rearrangement uses TRBV7-9 and TRBJ2-5; D gene uncertain. Germline V lookup: CDR1 SEHNR, CDR2 FQNEAQ (reference sequence). CDR3 length: 13 residues. V dropped 5 bases and J dropped 5 bases, with 12 bases sitting between them. The CDR3 DNA reads TGTGCCAGCAGCCAAGGTCGTTGGGAGACCCAGTACTTC. Protein product: CASSQGRWETQYF.

The J gene is TRBJ1-1, the V gene TRBV12-3 or TRBV12-4; D is possibly TRBD1 (5 bases). This CDR3 is built from 12 residues. With 4 bases removed from V and 8 bases from J, the gap between germline ends came to 11 bases. CDR3: CASSSRVGEAFF. The CDR3 DNA reads as TGTGCCAGCAGTTCCAGGGTAGGGGAAGCTTTCTTT.

This clone was seen a few times. The chain links TRBV5-4 to TRBJ2-1; TRBD2 aligns across 8 bases. The CDR3 totals 15 residues. V was clipped by 0 bases and J by 8 bases; unmatched bases: 7. The germline CDR1 and CDR2 sequences are SGHNT and YYREEE (reference sequence). CDR3 amino acids: CASSLASGWRDEQFF. The CDR3 DNA reads as TGTGCCAGCAGCTTGGCTAGCGGGTGGCGAGATGAGCAGTTCTTC.

V gene TRBV19 combines with J gene TRBJ2-7; possibly TRBD2 for D (6 bases). Per the germline V gene, CDR1 is LNHDA and CDR2 is SQIVND (reference sequence). CDR3 length: 15 amino acids. V shed 2 bases and J shed 4 bases, with 15 bases lying between them. CDR3 DNA: TGTGCCAGTAGTATACGGGACTCAAGGGCTTACGAGCAGTACTTC. This sequence encodes CASSIRDSRAYEQYF. The whole variable domain, remainder taken from reference TRBV19 and TRBJ2-7, is DGGITQSPKYLFRKEGQNVTLSCEQNLNHDAMYWYRQDPGQGLRLIYYSQIVNDFQKGDIAEGYSVSREKKESFPLTVTSAQKNPTAFYLCASSIRDSRAYEQYFGPGTRLTVT.

The chain uses TRBV4-3 and TRBJ1-4; D might be TRBD1 (6 bases). This CDR3 region has 14 residues. V shed 4 bases and J shed 5 bases, with 11 bases lying between them. Germline V gene sequence: CDR1 LGHNA, CDR2 YSLEER. This CDR3 is CASSLGRGNEKLFF. CDR3 bases: TGCGCCAGCAGCCTTGGCAGGGGAAATGAAAAACTGTTTTTT.

This clone was observed a few times. The chain uses TRBV6-6 and TRBJ2-1, with D hard to call. Germline V CDR1 and CDR2: MNHNY, SVGAGI (reference sequence). V dropped 0 bases and J dropped 7 bases, with 1 base sitting between them. The CDR3 has 11 residues. The DNA of the CDR3 is TGTGCCAGCAGTTACTCTAATGAGCAGTTCTTC. Its translation: CASSYSNEQFF.

The V gene is TRBV10-3, the J gene TRBJ1-5; 7 nucleotides line up with TRBD1. The CDR3 loop spans 19 amino acids. V lost 0 bases and J lost 0; bases outside the gene matches: 11. Looked up from germline, CDR1 is ENHRY and CDR2 is SYGVKD. CDR3 DNA sequence: TGTGCCATCAGTGAGTCCTTAATTACTGGGACAGATAGCAATCAGCCCCAGCATTTT. Protein sequence: CAISESLITGTDSNQPQHF.

This clone has just a few counts. The chain carries TRBV24-1 and TRBJ1-2; D may be TRBD1 (5 bases). Trimming took off 3 bases at V and 0 bases at J, with 10 bases between the two ends. This CDR3 is built from 15 residues. CDR1 and CDR2 from the germline V gene are KGHDR and SFDVKD. Here the CDR3 reads CATSDTGEANYGYTF. The CDR3 DNA is TGTGCCACCAGTGATACGGGGGAAGCTAACTATGGCTACACCTTC.

The chain joins TRBV1 to TRBJ2-5. TRBV1 constitutes a pseudogene. The CDR3 extends over 10 amino acids. This CDR3 reads CTSPKETQYF. The CDR3 region has the DNA TGCACCAGCCCGAAAGAGACCCAGTACTTC.

V usage is TRBV7-9 and J usage is TRBJ1-4; D gene uncertain. The CDR3 loop spans 12 amino acids. Between the trimmed V and J ends, which lost 1 base and 10 bases, there was a span of 7 bases. From germline, CDR1 is SEHNR and CDR2 FQNEAQ (reference sequence). CDR3: CASSLGRGKLFF. For the CDR3, the DNA is TGTGCCAGCAGCTTAGGACGGGGAAAACTGTTTTTT.

The chain carries TRBV19 and TRBJ1-5, with TRBD1 matching 8 bases. The trim removed 2 bases at V and 5 bases at J, leaving 5 bases unmatched. This CDR3 is 15 amino acids long. Germline V gene sequence: CDR1 LNHDA, CDR2 SQIVND (reference sequence). The CDR3 spells CASSISLQGDQPQHF. The DNA for the CDR3 is TGTGCCAGTAGTATATCTCTACAGGGGGATCAGCCCCAGCATTTT.

The J gene is TRBJ1-5, the V gene TRBV2; D perhaps matches TRBD1 (6 bases). Germline CDR1 and CDR2: SNHLY and FYNNEI. Trimming left V 2 bases short and J 2 bases short, with 10 bases between. CDR3 size: 15 residues. The CDR3 reads CASSESQGRNQPQHF. The DNA of the CDR3 is TGTGCCAGCAGTGAATCACAGGGTCGCAATCAGCCCCAGCATTTT.

V and J are TRBV4-1 and TRBJ2-2; D is possibly TRBD1 or TRBD2 (5 bases each). V was cut by 4 bases and J by 1 base, with 16 bases left in between. Germline CDR1 reads MGHRA; CDR2 reads YSYEKL. The CDR3 extends over 17 amino acids. CDR3 in DNA: TGCGCCAGCAGCCCGACACCCGGGACGGTGAACACCGGGGAGCTGTTTTTT. Translation: CASSPTPGTVNTGELFF.

This clone was found a few times. The V gene is TRBV7-9, the J gene TRBJ2-2; 9 nucleotides match TRBD2. Germline V gene sequence: CDR1 SEHNR, CDR2 FQNEAQ (reference sequence). CDR3 length equals 15 residues. After removal of 3 bases from V and 8 bases from J, the junction contained 7 bases not matched to a gene. CDR3 protein: CASSFMAGGPGELFF. CDR3 DNA: TGTGCCAGCAGCTTTATGGCGGGAGGGCCAGGGGAGCTGTTTTTT. The full variable domain, completed using reference TRBV7-9 and TRBJ2-2, is DTGVSQNPRHKITKRGQNVTFRCDPISEHNRLYWYRQTLGQGPEFLTYFQNEAQLEKSRLLSDRFSAERPKGSFSTLEIQRTEQGDSAMYLCASSFMAGGPGELFFGEGSRLTVL.

The chain joins TRBV6-5 to TRBJ2-1; TRBD1 agrees at 7 bases. With V trimmed by 5 bases and J by 3 bases, 7 bases remained unmatched. CDR3 length: 15 residues. Germline CDR1 reads MNHEY; CDR2 reads SVGAGI. This chain's CDR3 is CASSPRDRGYNEQFF. CDR3 DNA: TGTGCCAGCAGTCCCCGGGACAGAGGCTACAATGAGCAGTTCTTC.

The chain has TRBV27 and TRBJ2-5; the D gene is possibly TRBD2 (5 bases). The CDR3 extends over 14 amino acids. Germline-derived CDR1 and CDR2 are MNHEY and SMNVEV (reference sequence). V gave up 4 bases and J gave up 4 bases, with 13 bases separating them. The CDR3 region is CASSSTGVGETQYF. CDR3 in DNA: TGTGCCAGCAGTTCGACCGGGGTAGGAGAGACCCAGTACTTC.

V gene TRBV7-9 combines with J gene TRBJ2-1; 13 bases line up with TRBD2. Germline CDR1 and CDR2: SEHNR and FQNEAQ (reference sequence). This CDR3 is 16 amino acids long. With 5 bases clipped from V and 8 bases from J, the junction kept 9 bases outside the gene matches. CDR3 sequence (DNA): TGTGCCAGCAGCCACCCCGGGACTAGCGGGACTGATGAGCAGTTCTTC. Protein sequence: CASSHPGTSGTDEQFF.

This sequence joins TRBV7-2 and TRBJ2-5; D is perhaps TRBD1 (5 bases). Germline assignment: CDR1 SGHTA and CDR2 FQGNSA. The CDR3 runs to 14 residues. V was shortened by 5 bases and J by 2 bases, with 12 bases between the two germline ends. This CDR3 reads CASSPRTRQETQYF. The CDR3 DNA reads as TGTGCCAGCAGCCCAAGGACAAGACAAGAGACCCAGTACTTC.

This chain links TRBV12-3 or TRBV12-4 with TRBJ1-5, with unresolved D. CDR3 length: 12 amino acids. The ends were cut back, 3 bases at V and 5 bases at J, with 5 bases in the middle. The CDR3 reads CASSLADQPQHF. CDR3 DNA sequence: TGTGCCAGCAGTTTGGCAGATCAGCCCCAGCATTTT.

The CDR3: CASSYSRGADEKLFF. In DNA, the CDR3 is TGTGCCAGCAGTTACTCGAGGGGGGCTGATGAAAAACTGTTTTTT. The gene calls are TRBV6-5 and TRBJ1-4; D possibly corresponds to TRBD1 (6 bases). Trimming shortened V by 0 bases and J by 6 bases, and 11 bases separated the two germline ends. Germline V gene lookup returns CDR1 MNHEY and CDR2 SVGAGI. This CDR3 contains 15 residues.

This chain uses TRBV5-5 with TRBJ1-2; the D gene is possibly TRBD1 (5 bases). CDR1 is SGHKS and CDR2 is YYEKEE in the germline V gene (reference sequence). The CDR3 contains 17 residues. V gave up 4 bases and J gave up 2 bases, with 21 bases separating them. This CDR3 reads CASSTITLVDSNYGYTF. The DNA of the CDR3 is TGTGCCAGCAGCACGATAACCCTCGTTGACAGCAACTATGGCTACACCTTC.